The rows below give T cell receptor beta chains drawn from one sample of a study of T cell repertoires in cytomegalovirus infection. TCRdb used MiXCR to reprocess the reads, holding one entry per CDR3 protein. The sample records 250,000 to 300,000 distinct CDR3 sequences, about 26% being singletons. Sample: PBMCs. All receptors come from a human donor in good health (CMV status not recorded). Some clones in this sample may be carry-over from other donors' samples. CDR3s include the opening cysteine and the closing phenylalanine or tryptophan.

cdr3_aa j_call v_call cdr3_length
CAISERTGDEQYF TRBJ2-7 TRBV10-3 13
CASSMSLRAAGDGETQYF TRBJ2-5 TRBV19 18
CASSRRLAGGGVYEQFF TRBJ2-1 TRBV6-1 17
CASSPRIGETQYF TRBJ2-5 TRBV9 13
CASSQDRGHEQFF TRBJ2-1 TRBV3-1 13
CASSLDSAGANVLTF TRBJ2-6 TRBV11-3 15
CASRGLGETQYF TRBJ2-5 TRBV2 12
CASSLLRGAQETQYF TRBJ2-5 TRBV12-3/TRBV12-4 15
CASSPRLAGSTDTQYF TRBJ2-3 TRBV7-3 16
CASSPSFSYNEQFF TRBJ2-1 TRBV18 14
CASSLFMRTSGRRETQYF TRBJ2-5 TRBV28 18
CSATGGNTEAFF TRBJ1-1 TRBV29-1 12
CATSRLPSAGATGDTQYF TRBJ2-3 TRBV15 18
CASSSTAGQYGYTF TRBJ1-2 TRBV7-2 14
CASSRGQGDSGELFF TRBJ2-2 TRBV9 15
CASSSQLAGGLYEQYF TRBJ2-7 TRBV7-8 16
CASSPREMAYEQYF TRBJ2-7 TRBV18 14
CSAVPRLQGTGADTQYF TRBJ2-3 TRBV20-1 17
CASSENRGLGSNQPQHF TRBJ1-5 TRBV25-1 17
CASSLDASYSNQPQHF TRBJ1-5 TRBV5-1 16
CASLGYAGELFF TRBJ2-2 TRBV19 12
CASRTGQGLNTEAFF TRBJ1-1 TRBV10-2 15
CSVLGGSSYNEQFF TRBJ2-1 TRBV29-1 14
CASGGTSGHQETQYF TRBJ2-5 TRBV28 15
CASSLSGTGENTEAFF TRBJ1-1 TRBV28 16
CASSPSSANTEAFF TRBJ1-1 TRBV11-3 14
CASSLRPNQPQHF TRBJ1-5 TRBV7-3 13
CASSFGGANEKLFF TRBJ1-4 TRBV7-2 14